This T cell receptor beta chain was obtained from a study of T cell clones after liver transplantation. Study background: Tolerance: complete withdrawal held at least one year, liver enzymes staying within twice normal. Blood was drawn pre-transplant, before withdrawal, and after full or failed withdrawal.

Repertoires were generated with immunoSEQ multiplex PCR, while TCRdb's copy carries only in-frame clones and drops some. The sample includes 93,000 or so clones, around 80% of them seen just once. Germline-derived CDR1 and CDR2 are MDHEN and SYDVKM. This CDR3 comprises 16 residues. V was clipped by 7 bases and J by 6 bases, with 24 bases between them. The chain has TRBV28 and TRBJ1-1, with D possibly TRBD1 on 6 matching bases. Source: CD4+ T cells from blood, taken around 44 months after liver transplant. This receptor was identified in a human patient who received a liver transplant. Some of the T cells may derive from the graft donor. The CDR3 DNA reads as TGTGCCAGCACCCGAGACAGGCGGCAAGTGGGACCTGAAGCTTTCTTT. It codes for CASTRDRRQVGPEAFF.